These 5 T cell receptor beta chains were sequenced from one sample in a study of blood T cell repertoires in COVID-19. Repertoires were generated with immunoSEQ multiplex PCR, while TCRdb's copy carries only in-frame clones and drops some. Altogether roughly 120,000 clones are present, over 75% being singletons, with the ten largest covering about 6.6%. Sequenced input: peripheral blood. The receptors come from a woman in her fifties or sixties with acute or convalescent COVID-19.

The CDR3 sequence: CASSQRAAAGELFF. The DNA for the CDR3 is TGTGCCAGCAGCCAAAGAGCGGCCGCCGGGGAGCTGTTTTTT. The V and J genes are TRBV3-1 (or the pseudogene TRBV3-2) and TRBJ2-2, with D possibly matching TRBD2 (5 bases). With 2 bases removed from V and 6 bases from J, the gap between germline ends came to 10 bases. CDR3 size: 14 residues. Germline CDR1 LGHDT, CDR2 YNNKEL (reference sequence).

This rearrangement joins TRBV5-8 to TRBJ2-3, with a possible D match to TRBD1 (6 bases). Trimming took off 4 bases at V and 2 bases at J, with 11 bases between the two ends. CDR1 is SGHTS, CDR2 YDEGEE, per germline. The CDR3 is 14 amino acids. CDR3 residues: CASSLGQPTDTQYF. For the CDR3, the DNA is TGTGCCAGCAGCCTCGGACAGCCCACAGATACGCAGTATTTT.

The chain has TRBV28 and TRBJ2-3, with 9 bases identical to TRBD2. Germline loops: CDR1 MDHEN, CDR2 SYDVKM. J lost 3 bases, V lost 3 bases, and 1 base had no gene match. The CDR3 contains 14 residues. The DNA for the CDR3 is TGTGCCAGCAGTTTGCGGGGGGGTACAGATACGCAGTATTTT. Translating gives CASSLRGGTDTQYF.

The chain recombines TRBV29-1 with TRBJ1-1; 11 bases align to TRBD1. Germline CDR1 is SQVTM and CDR2 is ANQGSEA. J lost 5 bases, V lost 7 bases, and 3 bases had no gene match. This CDR3 has 12 amino acids. The CDR3 DNA follows: TGCAGCGCGGACAGGGGGCAAACTGAAGCTTTCTTT. Translation: CSADRGQTEAFF.

CDR3 bases: TGTGCCAGCAGCCCCCACGCGGGGGGGAACAATGAGCAGTTCTTC. This gives the protein CASSPHAGGNNEQFF. The chain combines TRBV9 with TRBJ2-1; 9 bases are a match to TRBD2. The V gene's germline CDR1 is SGDLS and CDR2 YYNGEE. This CDR3 spans 15 amino acids. The junction had 7 bases not matched to a gene; V was cut back by 4 bases and J by 5 bases.